Sequencing of this TCR beta chain was carried out in a study of regulatory T cells in long-lasting Graves disease. Study observations and caveats: Rather than thyroid tissue, only peripheral blood underwent study. Persistent disease samples used TRBV28, TRBJ1-2 and TRBJ2-5 preferentially.

This clonotype has a count of ten or more. No antigen is known for it. There are 13 residues in the CDR3. V was trimmed by 3 bases and J by 4 bases, leaving 12 bases between them. Germline-derived CDR1 and CDR2 are SQVTM and ANQGSEA. Time point: newly diagnosed GD, antithyroid drugs for less than 3 months. Researchers made the TCR library from RNA that was extracted from PBMCs. As a group, patients came from one endocrinology department in Xi'an, China. In building TCR beta libraries, iRepertoire HTBI primers were used together with Arm-PCR of CDR3 regions. TCRdb fed the multiplex PCR reads into MiXCR, producing one record per CDR3 protein. The table includes 350,000 to 500,000 distinct CDR3 sequences, 14% detected once. A further study also used this sample, focusing on T cells in Graves' hyperthyroidism and ophthalmopathy. That work contributes: Researchers found most expanded thyroid clonotypes above 0.001 in blood as well.

The source was peripheral blood mononuclear cells (PBMCs), collected at new diagnosis, from a patient treated with antithyroid drugs. The sequence was obtained from a woman aged 45-59 years with Graves disease. The chain combines TRBV29-1 with TRBJ1-1, with a possible D match to TRBD1 (5 bases). DNA of the CDR3: TGCAGCGTTGATAGCGGGGGAGGCACTGAAGCTTTCTTT. Translation gives CSVDSGGGTEAFF.